This note documents a single TCR beta chain sequence. This specimen comes from a study of T-cell reconstitution after alpha-beta-depleted transplantation in children. The CDR3 covers 16 residues. After removal of 4 bases from V and 13 bases from J, the junction contained 21 bases not matched to a gene. Germline values: CDR1 SGHRS, CDR2 YFSETQ. Preparing the TCRbeta library involved the use of unique molecular identifiers. MiXCR, applied by TCRdb to the PCR reads, yields one record per CDR3 protein. The sample holds hundreds of thousands of distinct CDR3 sequences, about 21% seen once. Here the sequenced sample was PBMCs, mostly from graft donor cells, taken 360 days after TCRalphabeta/CD19-depleted stem cell transplant. The rearrangement uses TRBV5-1 and TRBJ2-7; TRBD2 matches 9 bases. This TCR derives from a boy in the first two years of life who had a stem cell transplant for acute myeloid leukemia, so the T cells may come from the graft donor. CDR3 loop: CASSPGGSGGERAEYV. CDR3 bases: TGCGCCAGCAGCCCAGGGGGTAGCGGGGGAGAAAGGGCTGAATACGTC.